The 5 T cell receptor beta chains given below trace back to one sample, sequenced in a study of human T cells and chemical hapten exposure. As for time point: pre-sensitization, week 0. The treatment here: therapeutic diphenylcyclopropenone sensitization with weekly scalp DPC. TCRdb reprocessed the RACE reads with MiXCR, giving one entry per CDR3 protein. Here the sample spans fewer than 350,000 distinct CDR3 sequences, approximately 8% being singletons. The specimen comprised whole blood, sampled in connection with sensitization to the hapten diphenylcyclopropenone (DPC). The source of these receptors is a man younger than 35 with alopecia areata. Some clones in this sample may be carry-over from other donors' samples.

This clonotype was counted only a few times. The rearrangement joins TRBV7-9 to TRBJ1-1; no definite D call. Trimming left V 5 bases short and J 4 bases short, with 8 bases between. CDR1 is SEHNR and CDR2 is FQNEAQ in the germline V gene (reference sequence). This CDR3 comprises 12 residues. The CDR3 sequence: CASSPAATEAFF. As DNA, the CDR3 is TGTGCCAGCAGCCCTGCAGCCACTGAAGCTTTCTTT.

This sequence joins TRBV5-1 and TRBJ1-4; D may be TRBD1 (5 bases). CDR1 SGHRS and CDR2 YFSETQ come from the germline V gene. The CDR3 loop spans 17 amino acids. V gave up 3 bases and J gave up 0 bases, with 15 bases separating them. CDR3 in DNA: TGCGCCAGCAGCTCCTCACCCGACAGCGCAACTAATGAAAAACTGTTTTTT. This sequence encodes CASSSSPDSATNEKLFF.

This clonotype has more than one count but fewer than ten. The chain couples TRBV9 to TRBJ1-6; D is undetermined. The CDR3 sequence is 15 residues long. V lost 0 bases, J lost 7 bases, and 11 bases lay in between. CDR1 is SGDLS, CDR2 YYNGEE, per germline. CDR3: CASSVVDFDNSPLHF. CDR3 sequence (DNA): TGTGCCAGCAGCGTAGTCGATTTCGACAATTCACCCCTCCACTTT.

This clonotype was detected a few times. The rearrangement joins TRBV20-1 to TRBJ1-5; D is possibly TRBD1 (5 bases). CDR1 is DFQATT, CDR2 SNEGSKA, per germline (reference sequence). Trimming pared 7 bases from V and 2 bases from J, leaving 9 bases between. The CDR3 has 12 amino acids. The CDR3 region is CSVGRGNQPQHF. As DNA, the CDR3 is TGCAGTGTGGGCAGGGGCAATCAGCCCCAGCATTTT.

The chain joins TRBV5-1 to TRBJ1-2, with D unclear. From germline, CDR1 is SGHRS and CDR2 YFSETQ. The V end lost 2 bases, the J end lost 2 bases, and 7 bases lay between the germline ends. CDR3 size: 13 residues. The CDR3, as DNA: TGCGCCAGCAGCTTAGTTACGAACTATGGCTACACCTTC. Its translation is CASSLVTNYGYTF.